This paragraph covers one T cell receptor beta chain sequence. Its matching antigen is unknown. Researchers ran the PCR with 60 Vbeta and 13 Jbeta primers. Clones were sequenced by immunoSEQ multiplex PCR, and TCRdb holds only the in-frame ones, with some missing. The table records some 170,000 clones, just over 70% of them present only once. This specimen belongs to a study of cytomegalovirus exposure and HLA in healthy donors. Overall study: Researchers found that roughly 77% of 398 genotyped donors fell within the Caucasian-associated ancestry cluster. Findings and limits, study-wide: A previous analysis found most TCR beta V segments productive roughly 87% or roughly 30% of the time.

V lost 6 bases, J lost 7 bases, and 13 bases stayed unmatched. The CDR3 is 17 amino acids. Germline CDR1 and CDR2: SEHNR and FQNEAQ (reference sequence). The sequence was obtained from a human donor in good health. The chain is built from TRBV7-9 and TRBJ2-1, with 12 bases matching TRBD2. The material sequenced was PBMCs. The DNA for the CDR3 is TGTGCCAGCAGGTTGACTAGCGGGGGTGCTAGGGGAAATGAGCAGTTCTTC. This gives the protein CASRLTSGGARGNEQFF.